This T cell receptor (beta chain) was recorded in a study of CD8 T cells in ankylosing spondylitis. It was by quantitative 5'-RACE with molecular barcodes that TCR beta libraries were made. TCRdb reprocessed the 5' RACE reads via MiXCR and lists one record per CDR3 protein. The data show 150,000 to 200,000 distinct CDR3 sequences, 13% seen once. This clonotype came up many times. The antigen remains unidentified. Overall study results and limits: Enrichment of disease-linked clones was reportedly significant in matched ankylosing spondylitis synovial fluid.

The CDR3 covers 11 residues. Germline V gene lookup returns CDR1 SQVTM and CDR2 ANQGSEA. Trimming shortened V by 6 bases and J by 13 bases, and 16 bases separated the two germline ends. The sequence derives from a female donor with ankylosing spondylitis or in good health (not recorded which). The chain combines TRBV29-1 with TRBJ2-1; possible D gene TRBD2, 5 bases. The sample taken for sequencing was blood, either unsorted or a sorted T cell fraction (not recorded which). The CDR3 coding sequence is TGCAGCGTAGACGCCCCTAGCCAACAGTTCTTC. Amino acid sequence: CSVDAPSQQFF.